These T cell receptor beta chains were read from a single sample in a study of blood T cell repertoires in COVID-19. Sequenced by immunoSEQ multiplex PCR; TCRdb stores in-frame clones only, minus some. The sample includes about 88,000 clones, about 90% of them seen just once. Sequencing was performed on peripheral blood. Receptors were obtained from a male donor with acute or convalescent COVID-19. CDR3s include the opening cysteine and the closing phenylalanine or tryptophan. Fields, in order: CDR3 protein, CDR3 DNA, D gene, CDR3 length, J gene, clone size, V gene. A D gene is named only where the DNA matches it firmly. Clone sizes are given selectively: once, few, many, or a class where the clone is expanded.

CDR3aa: CASGPGARVDTQYF
CDR3nt: TGTGCCAGCGGCCCGGGAGCCCGGGTGGATACGCAGTATTTT
d_gene: NA
len: 14
j_gene: TRBJ2-3
abundance: NA
v_gene: TRBV6-6

CDR3aa: CASSTSRGIEQFF
CDR3nt: TGCGCCAGCAGCACCTCACGGGGGATTGAGCAGTTCTTC
d_gene: NA
len: 13
j_gene: TRBJ2-1
abundance: NA
v_gene: TRBV5-1

CDR3aa: CSVEVGGAEKLFF
CDR3nt: TGCAGCGTTGAAGTGGGGGGAGCGGAAAAACTGTTTTTT
d_gene: NA
len: 13
j_gene: TRBJ1-4
abundance: NA
v_gene: TRBV29-1

CDR3aa: CAWSVASWVAEAFF
CDR3nt: TGTGCCTGGAGTGTAGCGTCGTGGGTCGCTGAAGCTTTCTTT
d_gene: NA
len: 14
j_gene: TRBJ1-1
abundance: NA
v_gene: TRBV30

CDR3aa: CASSPHLQGANEKLFF
CDR3nt: TGTGCCAGCAGCCCTCACCTACAGGGAGCTAATGAAAAACTGTTTTTT
d_gene: NA
len: 16
j_gene: TRBJ1-4
abundance: NA
v_gene: TRBV7-2

CDR3aa: CASSSGTDTQYF
CDR3nt: TGTGCCAGCAGTTCGGGCACAGATACGCAGTATTTT
d_gene: NA
len: 12
j_gene: TRBJ2-3
abundance: once
v_gene: TRBV12-3/TRBV12-4

CDR3aa: CASSYRDSNYEQYF
CDR3nt: TGTGCCAGCAGCTACCGGGACAGCAACTACGAGCAGTACTTC
d_gene: TRBD1
len: 14
j_gene: TRBJ2-7
abundance: NA
v_gene: TRBV7-2

CDR3aa: CASSRFGGAQNIQYF
CDR3nt: TGTGCCAGCAGCCGCTTCGGGGGGGCCCAAAACATTCAGTACTTC
d_gene: TRBD2
len: 15
j_gene: TRBJ2-4
abundance: NA
v_gene: TRBV3-1/TRBV3-2

CDR3aa: CASSSTGNRNEKLFF
CDR3nt: TGCGCCAGCAGTAGCACAGGGAATAGAAATGAAAAACTGTTTTTT
d_gene: NA
len: 15
j_gene: TRBJ1-4
abundance: NA
v_gene: TRBV5-1

CDR3aa: CASSLGAGENTEAFF
CDR3nt: TGTGCCAGCAGCTTGGGGGCAGGGGAGAACACTGAAGCTTTCTTT
d_gene: NA
len: 15
j_gene: TRBJ1-1
abundance: NA
v_gene: TRBV5-4

CDR3aa: CASSRGGPYEQYF
CDR3nt: TGTGCCAGTAGTAGGGGGGGGCCCTACGAGCAGTACTTC
d_gene: NA
len: 13
j_gene: TRBJ2-7
abundance: NA
v_gene: TRBV19

CDR3aa: CASSQDARGLVGANVLTF
CDR3nt: TGTGCCAGCAGCCAAGATGCCAGGGGGCTGGTAGGGGCCAACGTCCTGACTTTC
d_gene: TRBD1
len: 18
j_gene: TRBJ2-6
abundance: NA
v_gene: TRBV14